The clone carrying this T cell receptor beta chain was counted only a few times. The data were produced by immunoSEQ multiplex PCR, yet TCRdb's version contains in-frame clones alone and is incomplete. The sample includes about 240,000 clones, 70% to 90% of them seen just once. The sample comes from a study of blood T cell repertoires in COVID-19. Study as a whole: PBMCs, B-cell-depleted T cells, or T cells provided the cDNA or gDNA that made up the material.

The CDR3 is 15 amino acids. Trimming took 0 bases from V and 4 from J, leaving 12 bases between them. Germline CDR1 and CDR2: LGHNT and FRNRAP. The TCR originated in a woman in her thirties or forties with acute COVID-19. V is TRBV12-5 and J is TRBJ1-2; a weak D match, TRBD1 (5 bases). Sequenced material: PBMCs or T cells enriched from blood (not recorded which). The CDR3, as DNA: TGTGCTAGTGGTTTGGTCCCCGACAGATTCTATGGCTACACCTTC. Its protein product is CASGLVPDRFYGYTF.